This T cell receptor beta chain stems from a study of cytomegalovirus exposure and HLA in healthy donors. The wider study: In a previous analysis, 110 million or so unique TCR beta sequences were found from 150 million to 200 million T cells.

Regarding this clone: Its target is unknown.

Points from the study as a whole: According to a later analysis, donors in an Asian-associated ancestry cluster reportedly had fewer N-insertions than the roughly 660-donor mean. A further, later analysis showed that HLA-associated TCR beta chains (compared with equally common others) were more clonally expanded. Per a later analysis, under 20,000 TCR beta sequences showed association with HLA alleles at 0.05 false discovery rate.

PCR primers comprised 60 Vbeta and 13 Jbeta primers. TCRdb keeps only in-frame clones here, not all; method: immunoSEQ multiplex PCR. Of around 100,000 clones in the sample, about four fifths were seen once. The V and J ends lost 3 bases and 2 bases respectively, with 12 bases between them. There are 15 residues in the CDR3. Germline lookup yields CDR1 SGHDT and CDR2 YYEEEE. Sequenced material: PBMCs. This clonotype was sampled from a man aged 25-45 years in good health and CMV-seropositive. The chain recombines TRBV5-6 with TRBJ1-5; D ambiguous. CDR3 region: CASSYWEEGNQPQHF. Here the CDR3 DNA reads TGTGCCAGCAGCTACTGGGAGGAGGGCAATCAGCCCCAGCATTTT.